The 25 T cell receptor beta chains listed next were all sequenced from one sample in a study of blood T cell repertoires in COVID-19. Generated by immunoSEQ multiplex PCR, the TCRdb table keeps only in-frame clones and is missing some. This repertoire shows about 160,000 clones, more than 65% found once; its top ten account for around 8%. The sample comprised peripheral blood. Source of these receptors: a woman between 55 and 75 years old with COVID-19, enrolled during active disease.

This clone was counted a single time. This chain uses TRBV3-1 (or the pseudogene TRBV3-2) with TRBJ2-1; tentatively, D is TRBD2 (7 bases). CDR1 is LGHDT, CDR2 YNNKEL, per germline (reference sequence). Trimming cost V 4 bases and J 6 bases, with 19 bases left between them. The CDR3 extends over 16 amino acids. The CDR3 region is CASSRRGGGLSNEQFF. The DNA of the CDR3 is TGTGCCAGCAGCCGGCGAGGCGGGGGCCTTAGCAATGAGCAGTTCTTC.

This chain connects TRBV30 to TRBJ1-2; D call uncertain. CDR1 GTSNPN and CDR2 SVGIG come from the germline V gene (reference sequence). The V gene lost 7 bases and the J gene lost 6 bases, with 6 bases spanning the gap. There are 9 residues in the CDR3. The CDR3 sequence: CALAHGYTF. The CDR3 DNA is TGTGCCTTGGCTCATGGCTACACCTTC.

The gene calls are TRBV3-1 (or the pseudogene TRBV3-2) and TRBJ1-1, with D possibly matching TRBD1 (5 bases). CDR1 LGHDT and CDR2 YNNKEL come from the germline V gene (reference sequence). The CDR3 contains 12 residues. V was clipped by 1 base and J by 10 bases, with 10 bases between them. In DNA, the CDR3 is TGTGCCAGCAGCCAAGGGGAGGGGCTAGCTTTCTTT. It specifies CASSQGEGLAFF.

The rearrangement uses TRBV4-1 and TRBJ2-3, with TRBD2 matching 8 bases. The CDR3 is 17 residues long. Trimming at V came to 0 bases and at J to 5 bases, leaving 10 bases not matched to a gene. Germline V gene data show CDR1 as MGHRA and CDR2 as YSYEKL. CDR3 in amino acids: CASSQDGTGGPLDTQYF. The CDR3 DNA is TGCGCCAGCAGCCAAGATGGAACGGGAGGGCCTCTAGATACGCAGTATTTT.

The rearrangement links TRBV6-2 or TRBV6-3 to TRBJ1-5; the D gene is possibly TRBD1 (5 bases). CDR3 length equals 14 residues. Per the germline V gene, CDR1 is MNHEY and CDR2 is SVGEGT. Trimming shortened V by 2 bases and J by 3 bases, and 8 bases separated the two germline ends. CDR3 sequence: CASSYRDYNQPQHF. The DNA of the CDR3 is TGTGCCAGCAGTTACCGGGACTACAATCAGCCCCAGCATTTT.

V and J are TRBV27 and TRBJ1-1; TRBD1 might be the D (6 bases). CDR3 length equals 16 residues. V gave up 6 bases and J gave up 4 bases, with 21 bases separating them. Germline CDR1 MNHEY, CDR2 SMNVEV (reference sequence). The CDR3 DNA sequence: TGTGCCAGCAGCCTCCTACAGGGAGAAGGGGTCACTGAAGCTTTCTTT. Protein: CASSLLQGEGVTEAFF.

J is TRBJ2-3 and V is TRBV6-2 or TRBV6-3; the D gene is possibly TRBD2 (6 bases). The CDR3 extends over 14 amino acids. V was cut by 4 bases and J by 1 base, with 9 bases left in between. Germline V CDR1 and CDR2: MNHEY, SVGEGT. This chain's CDR3 is CASSLGGGTDTQYF. CDR3 nucleotide sequence: TGTGCCAGCAGTTTGGGGGGTGGCACAGATACGCAGTATTTT.

The chain combines TRBV10-2 with TRBJ1-2; a possible D gene is TRBD1 (6 bases). This CDR3 is 14 amino acids long. V lost 3 bases, J lost 2 bases, and 10 bases lay in between. CDR1 and CDR2 from the germline V gene are WSHSY and SAAADI. The CDR3 DNA sequence: TGCGCCAGCAGTGAAGGGGGGGCCAACTATGGCTACACCTTC. It codes for CASSEGGANYGYTF.

This rearrangement joins TRBV28 to TRBJ1-5; possible D gene TRBD1, 6 bases. The ends were cut back, 7 bases at V and 2 bases at J, with 12 bases in the middle. The germline V gene has CDR1 MDHEN and CDR2 SYDVKM. The CDR3 is 14 amino acids. CDR3 loop: CASKLNRGNQPQHF. The CDR3 nucleotides read TGTGCCAGCAAGTTAAACAGGGGCAATCAGCCCCAGCATTTT. The full variable domain, with the rest looked up from reference TRBV28 and TRBJ1-5, is DVKVTQSSRYLVKRTGEKVFLECVQDMDHENMFWYRQDPGLGLRLIYFSYDVKMKEKGDIPEGYSVSREKKERFSLILESASTNQTSMYLCASKLNRGNQPQHFGDGTRLSIL.

This chain connects TRBV1 to TRBJ1-2; the tabulated D call, TRBD1, remains unverified against the DNA. TRBV1 is a pseudogene locus. This CDR3 region has 16 residues. CDR3 nucleotide sequence: TGCACCAGCAGCCCAGATCGACAGGGCGAGTGCTATGGCTACACCTTC. Translating it yields CTSSPDRQGECYGYTF.

The J gene is TRBJ1-2, the V gene TRBV19, with D possibly TRBD1 on 5 matching bases. V lost 0 bases and J lost 2, with 16 bases in between. The germline gives CDR1 LNHDA, CDR2 SQIVND (reference sequence). The CDR3 runs to 17 residues. This chain's CDR3 is CASSIDQRKSGNYGYTF. The CDR3 coding sequence is TGTGCCAGTAGTATAGATCAACGAAAATCAGGGAACTATGGCTACACCTTC.

V and J are TRBV6-5 and TRBJ1-1; D possibly corresponds to TRBD1 (6 bases). V was trimmed by 3 bases and J by 1 base, leaving 9 bases between them. CDR3 length equals 14 residues. From germline, CDR1 is MNHEY and CDR2 SVGAGI. CDR3: CASSYQQGNTEAFF. The CDR3 DNA sequence: TGTGCCAGCAGTTATCAACAGGGGAACACTGAAGCTTTCTTT.

V usage is TRBV5-6 and J usage is TRBJ2-3; unclear D gene. Germline assignment: CDR1 SGHDT and CDR2 YYEEEE. The V end was cut by 2 bases, the J end by 6 bases, with 7 bases between. The CDR3 totals 12 residues. The CDR3 loop reads CASSFFGDTQYF. The CDR3, as DNA: TGTGCCAGCAGCTTTTTCGGGGATACGCAGTATTTT.

CDR3 loop: CATSRDYRGNTEAFF. CDR3 DNA: TGTGCCACCAGCAGAGATTACCGGGGTAACACTGAAGCTTTCTTT. The chain recombines TRBV15 with TRBJ1-1; D is undetermined. This CDR3 spans 15 amino acids. V was pared by 0 bases and J by 2 bases, with 10 bases between. From germline, CDR1 is LNHNV and CDR2 YYDKDF (reference sequence).

V gene TRBV11-3 combines with J gene TRBJ2-1, with D perhaps TRBD1 (6 bases). The CDR3 consists of 12 residues. Trimming shortened V by 4 bases and J by 10 bases, and 11 bases separated the two germline ends. Germline lookup yields CDR1 SGHNT and CDR2 YENEEA. CDR3 in amino acids: CASSSTRGEQFF. CDR3 sequence (DNA): TGTGCCAGCAGCTCCACAAGGGGGGAGCAGTTCTTC.

There are a few counts of this clone. This chain uses TRBV2 with TRBJ2-3, with D possibly being TRBD2 (5 bases). Germline V gives CDR1 SNHLY, CDR2 FYNNEI. The germline V and J ends were trimmed by 7 bases and 0 bases, with 11 bases remaining between them. The CDR3 totals 14 residues. The CDR3 loop is CASNSEGSTDTQYF. CDR3 DNA: TGTGCCAGCAATTCTGAGGGCAGCACAGATACGCAGTATTTT.

V is TRBV28 and J is TRBJ1-5; TRBD1 is a possible D gene (5 bases). Germline V gives CDR1 MDHEN, CDR2 SYDVKM. V was trimmed by 5 bases and J by 7 bases, leaving 9 bases between them. The CDR3 is made up of 12 amino acids. DNA of the CDR3: TGTGCCAGCAGTGAACAGGAGCAGCCCCAGCATTTT. This sequence encodes CASSEQEQPQHF.

V gene TRBV28 combines with J gene TRBJ1-3; D may be TRBD1 (5 bases). The V gene lost 0 bases and the J gene lost 3 bases, with 15 bases spanning the gap. This CDR3 is built from 17 residues. The germline CDR1 and CDR2 sequences are MDHEN and SYDVKM. In DNA, the CDR3 is TGTGCCAGCAGTTTATGGTCGGGGGTATCCAGTGGAAACACCATATATTTT. It codes for CASSLWSGVSSGNTIYF.

This clone was seen a few times. This chain uses TRBV2 with TRBJ2-7; D gene unclear. Germline CDR1 and CDR2: SNHLY and FYNNEI. CDR3 length: 10 residues. Trimming took 6 bases from V and 6 from J, leaving 6 bases between them. CDR3 bases: TGTGCCAGCAGGAGCTCCGAGCAGTACTTC. Its protein is CASRSSEQYF.

J is TRBJ2-1 and V is TRBV10-3; the D is unclear. The CDR3 length is 15 residues. The V gene lost 7 bases and the J gene lost 0 bases, with 13 bases spanning the gap. Germline loops: CDR1 ENHRY, CDR2 SYGVKD. The CDR3 spells CAITDTRSSYNEQFF. As DNA, the CDR3 is TGTGCCATCACTGATACACGAAGCTCCTACAATGAGCAGTTCTTC.

The rearrangement uses TRBV27 and TRBJ2-5; 9 nucleotides align to TRBD2. The germline V gene encodes CDR1 MNHEY and CDR2 SMNVEV (reference sequence). The V segment lost 6 bases and the J segment 5 bases; nucleotides outside the gene matches: 10. This CDR3 contains 15 residues. The CDR3 nucleotides are TGTGCCAGCAGCCGCGGGGGGGGCTTTGGTGAGACCCAGTACTTC. Amino acid sequence: CASSRGGGFGETQYF.

This rearrangement joins TRBV6-6 to TRBJ2-5, with 8 positions matching TRBD1. The V gene's germline CDR1 is MNHNY and CDR2 SVGAGI (reference sequence). This CDR3 contains 12 residues. Trimming cost V 6 bases and J 4 bases; bases outside gene matches: 1. CDR3 sequence reads: CASRQGGETQYF. The CDR3 DNA follows: TGTGCCAGCAGACAGGGGGGAGAGACCCAGTACTTC.

The J gene is TRBJ2-2, the V gene TRBV11-3; D is unclear. V was pared by 4 bases and J by 4 bases, with 7 bases between. The germline CDR1 and CDR2 sequences are SGHNT and YENEEA. The CDR3 is 13 amino acids. CDR3 amino acids: CASSSSSTGELFF. In DNA form, the CDR3 reads TGTGCCAGCAGCTCTTCTAGCACCGGGGAGCTGTTTTTT.

The chain carries TRBV7-3 and TRBJ2-1, with TRBD1 as a possible D gene (5 bases). Germline CDR1 reads SGHTA; CDR2 reads FQGTGA. V gave up 2 bases and J gave up 5 bases, with 13 bases separating them. This CDR3 is built from 15 residues. The CDR3 loop is CASSLSLDSDNEQFF. The CDR3 coding sequence is TGTGCCAGCAGCTTATCCCTAGACAGTGACAATGAGCAGTTCTTC.

This chain joins TRBV27 and TRBJ2-7; the D gene is possibly TRBD2 (6 bases). This CDR3 region has 14 residues. CDR1 and CDR2 (germline): MNHEY, SMNVEV (reference sequence). V lost 1 base and J 0 bases, leaving 7 bases between the germline ends. CDR3 sequence: CASSLYGSSYEQYF. The DNA for the CDR3 is TGTGCCAGCAGTTTATACGGGAGCTCCTACGAGCAGTACTTC.